The 23 T cell receptor beta chains in this list originate from one sample, sequenced in a study of T cells in Graves' hyperthyroidism and ophthalmopathy. The TCR beta CDR3 regions underwent amplification using RNA transcripts as the source. RT-PCR in the first round (using the HTBI primer set) targeted the TCR CDR3. One entry per CDR3 protein results from TCRdb running MiXCR on the multiplex PCR reads. The sample lists 350,000 to 400,000 distinct CDR3 sequences; 15% were seen once. The sequenced material came from blood. These receptors were obtained from a woman aged 25 to 45 with Graves' hyperthyroidism.

The genes are TRBV6-2 or TRBV6-3 and TRBJ2-7; 8 bases fit TRBD1. Trimming removed 6 bases from V and 7 bases from J; junction bases left unmatched: 5. Germline V gene lookup returns CDR1 MNHEY and CDR2 SVGEGT. The CDR3 is made up of 12 amino acids. The CDR3 bases are TGTGCCAGCAGGCAGGGGGCGTGGGAGCAGTACTTC. It encodes CASRQGAWEQYF.

This clonotype was seen repeatedly, ten times or more. V is TRBV30 and J is TRBJ2-7, with 8 bases that match TRBD1. In germline, CDR1 is GTSNPN, CDR2 SVGIG (reference sequence). V was pared by 5 bases and J by 5 bases, with 17 bases of the junction left unmatched. The CDR3 is made up of 16 amino acids. CDR3 in DNA: TGTGCCTGGCGCCGGCCTCGGACAGGGAAAGGCCACGAGCAGTACTTC. Its translation: CAWRRPRTGKGHEQYF.

This clonotype has just a few counts. The rearrangement links TRBV4-2 to TRBJ2-1; 13 nucleotides line up with TRBD2. The CDR3 length is 16 residues. V lost 0 bases, J lost 8 bases, and 4 bases stayed unmatched. Germline V gene sequence: CDR1 LGHNA, CDR2 YNFKEQ. CDR3 in amino acids: CASSQEGTSGKHEQFF. CDR3 DNA: TGTGCCAGCAGCCAAGAAGGGACTAGCGGGAAGCATGAGCAGTTCTTC.

CDR3 amino acids: CASSYLDPGTGGLGGELFF. The CDR3 DNA reads as TGTGCCAGCAGTTACTTGGACCCCGGGACAGGGGGCCTAGGCGGGGAGCTGTTTTTT. The V and J genes are TRBV6-5 and TRBJ2-2; 12 bases match TRBD1. Germline V gene lookup returns CDR1 MNHEY and CDR2 SVGAGI. The CDR3 consists of 19 residues. Trimming cost V 1 base and J 7 bases; bases outside gene matches: 13.

The chain joins TRBV20-1 to TRBJ1-4, with D perhaps TRBD1 (6 bases). V lost 6 bases and J lost 3, with 11 bases in between. The CDR3 is 13 amino acids. Germline-derived CDR1 and CDR2 are DFQATT and SNEGSKA (reference sequence). This CDR3 reads CSAQQGPNEKLFF. The CDR3 DNA reads as TGCAGTGCCCAACAGGGACCTAATGAAAAACTGTTTTTT.

This clonotype was found many times. This sequence joins TRBV2 and TRBJ1-5; the match to TRBD1 covers 7 bases. Germline CDR1 and CDR2: SNHLY and FYNNEI. J gave up 4 bases and V 7 bases, and 7 bases lay outside the gene matches. This CDR3 contains 14 residues. CDR3 amino acids: CASTRTGTNQPQHF. In DNA form, the CDR3 reads TGTGCCAGCACCAGGACAGGCACTAATCAGCCCCAGCATTTT.

The CDR3 loop reads CASSPTPSGAYNEQFF. DNA for the CDR3: TGTGCCAGCAGCCCTACGCCTAGCGGAGCGTACAATGAGCAGTTCTTC. The V and J genes are TRBV4-2 and TRBJ2-1; 7 nucleotides match TRBD2. The CDR3 length is 16 residues. Germline CDR1 and CDR2: LGHNA and YNFKEQ. The V and J ends lost 4 bases and 4 bases, in that order; junction bases with no gene match: 10.

This chain links TRBV12-3 or TRBV12-4 with TRBJ2-7; D gene ambiguous. This CDR3 comprises 14 residues. Trimming removed 5 bases at V and 0 bases at J, with 11 bases between. The CDR3: CASSNSEISYEQYF. CDR3 sequence (DNA): TGTGCCAGCAGTAATTCGGAAATCTCCTACGAGCAGTACTTC.

In its sample, this clonotype was seen many times. The CDR3 reads CASSLEGVNYGYTF. DNA of the CDR3: TGTGCCAGCAGTTTAGAGGGAGTTAACTATGGCTACACCTTC. This chain links TRBV28 with TRBJ1-2; D gene unclear. The CDR3 loop spans 14 amino acids. In germline, CDR1 is MDHEN, CDR2 SYDVKM. The V end lost 2 bases, the J end lost 1 base, and 8 bases lay between the germline ends.

This clonotype has only a few counts. This chain links TRBV29-1 with TRBJ1-1; D gene unclear. The CDR3 runs 12 residues. Per the germline V gene, CDR1 is SQVTM and CDR2 is ANQGSEA. Between the trimmed V and J ends, which lost 6 bases and 7 bases, there was a span of 15 bases. CDR3 DNA: TGCAGCGTCTTAACGGACCGGAATGAAGCTTTCTTT. This encodes CSVLTDRNEAFF.

This clonotype was seen repeatedly, ten times or more. The J gene is TRBJ2-5, the V gene TRBV20-1, with D possibly being TRBD2 (5 bases). Trimming took off 7 bases at V and 5 bases at J, with 11 bases between the two ends. CDR1 is DFQATT and CDR2 is SNEGSKA in the germline V gene (reference sequence). The CDR3 totals 11 residues. The CDR3 sequence: CSGERGETQYF. The CDR3 nucleotides are TGCAGTGGGGAGCGCGGGGAGACCCAGTACTTC.

V and J are TRBV7-9 and TRBJ2-2, with D unclear. The germline V and J ends were trimmed by 5 bases and 5 bases, with 9 bases remaining between them. This CDR3 contains 13 residues. Germline V gene sequence: CDR1 SEHNR, CDR2 FQNEAQ (reference sequence). The CDR3 protein is CASSEKNTGELFF. CDR3 sequence (DNA): TGTGCCAGCAGCGAAAAAAATACCGGGGAGCTGTTTTTT.

This sequence joins TRBV7-6 and TRBJ1-2, with 7 bases matching TRBD1. This CDR3 contains 13 residues. CDR1 and CDR2 (germline): SGHVS, FNYEAQ. V shed 5 bases and J 6 bases; nucleotides not matched to a gene: 6. CDR3 residues: CASSRDSTDGYTF. CDR3 sequence (DNA): TGTGCCAGCAGCCGGGACAGTACCGATGGCTACACCTTC.

V usage is TRBV28 and J usage is TRBJ1-2; no firm D call. The CDR3 runs 15 residues. Germline V gene lookup returns CDR1 MDHEN and CDR2 SYDVKM. V was clipped by 2 bases and J by 4 bases, with 14 bases between them. The CDR3 loop is CASSLEGKSLYGYTF. The CDR3 DNA reads TGTGCCAGCAGTTTAGAGGGAAAGTCGCTCTATGGCTACACCTTC.

V is TRBV5-1 and J is TRBJ2-3, with 9 bases identical to TRBD2. Germline V gene sequence: CDR1 SGHRS, CDR2 YFSETQ. The CDR3 has 16 amino acids. The ends lost 4 bases at V and 3 bases at J; junction bases unmatched: 9. DNA for the CDR3: TGCGCCAGCAGCCTAGGATCTAGCGGGATGACAGATACGCAGTATTTT. This gives the protein CASSLGSSGMTDTQYF. Full variable domain (outside the CDR3, taken from reference TRBV5-1 and TRBJ2-3): KAGVTQTPRYLIKTRGQQVTLSCSPISGHRSVSWYQQTPGQGLQFLFEYFSETQRNKGNFPGRFSGRQFSNSRSEMNVSTLELGDSALYLCASSLGSSGMTDTQYFGPGTRLTVL.

This clonotype was seen a few times. The gene calls are TRBV5-1 and TRBJ2-7, with TRBD1 matching over 7 bases. The germline gives CDR1 SGHRS, CDR2 YFSETQ. The CDR3 spans 14 residues. Trimming removed 4 bases from V and 4 bases from J; junction bases left unmatched: 8. The CDR3 reads CASSPGQVVYEQYF. The CDR3 DNA reads as TGCGCCAGCAGCCCCGGACAGGTGGTTTACGAGCAGTACTTC.

This clonotype was detected many times. V gene TRBV27 combines with J gene TRBJ2-1; 9 bases map to TRBD2. Trimming cost V 2 bases and J 7 bases; bases outside gene matches: 3. CDR1 is MNHEY and CDR2 is SMNVEV in the germline V gene (reference sequence). The CDR3 extends over 14 amino acids. CDR3 DNA: TGTGCCAGCAGTTTACGAACTAGCGGGAATGAGCAGTTCTTC. Its translation is CASSLRTSGNEQFF.

This clonotype appeared many times. The rearrangement uses TRBV10-3 and TRBJ2-7; 12 bases are shared with TRBD1. The germline V gene encodes CDR1 ENHRY and CDR2 SYGVKD. This CDR3 has 13 amino acids. The ends lost 8 bases at V and 6 bases at J; junction bases unmatched: 5. CDR3 residues: CAIPGQGAGEQYF. The CDR3 DNA sequence: TGTGCCATCCCGGGACAGGGGGCTGGCGAGCAGTACTTC.

The chain uses TRBV5-6 and TRBJ1-1, with 7 positions matching TRBD1. Germline V gene lookup returns CDR1 SGHDT and CDR2 YYEEEE. V was pared by 1 base and J by 3 bases, with 6 bases of the junction left unmatched. The CDR3 contains 15 residues. The CDR3 is CASSLRGPVDTEAFF. CDR3 bases: TGTGCCAGCAGCTTGAGGGGGCCAGTGGACACTGAAGCTTTCTTT.

This clonotype showed up many times. This chain connects TRBV20-1 to TRBJ2-1; TRBD2 agrees at 8 bases. Germline assignment: CDR1 DFQATT and CDR2 SNEGSKA (reference sequence). The CDR3 has 15 residues. V gave up 3 bases and J gave up 2 bases; unmatched junction bases: 6. The CDR3 sequence is CSARDSGTTYNEQFF. CDR3 nucleotide sequence: TGCAGTGCTAGGGATAGCGGGACCACCTACAATGAGCAGTTCTTC.

The chain combines TRBV2 with TRBJ2-3, with a tentative D call TRBD2 (6 bases). Trimming left V 8 bases short and J 2 bases short, with 11 bases between. CDR3 length: 13 residues. Per germline, CDR1 SNHLY and CDR2 FYNNEI. CDR3 residues: CASVADTTDTQYF. CDR3 nucleotide sequence: TGTGCCAGCGTAGCGGACACCACAGATACGCAGTATTTT.

This clonotype was recorded many times. The chain couples TRBV3-1 to TRBJ2-7, with D uncertain. In germline, CDR1 is LGHDT, CDR2 YNNKEL (reference sequence). The CDR3 length is 15 residues. V lost 3 bases and J 3 bases, leaving 15 bases between the germline ends. DNA of the CDR3: TGTGCCAGCAGCCATTCGAGTGGATTAAACTACGAGCAGTACTTC. Residues: CASSHSSGLNYEQYF.

V is TRBV28 and J is TRBJ1-2; D remains unclear. This CDR3 has 11 amino acids. Trimming took 7 bases from V and 3 from J, leaving 6 bases between them. Germline V CDR1 and CDR2: MDHEN, SYDVKM. As DNA, the CDR3 is TGTGCCAGCACGTGGGACTATGGCTACACCTTC. Protein sequence: CASTWDYGYTF.